Below, 8 T cell receptor beta chains from the same sample are listed, as sequenced in a study of blood T cell repertoires in COVID-19. Here immunoSEQ multiplex PCR was the method, and the copy in TCRdb shows in-frame clones only, minus some. The sample shows about 56,000 clones, more than 80% of them seen only once. What was sequenced was peripheral blood. These receptor sequences come from a human donor in a cohort sampled during active COVID-19.

The rearrangement links TRBV5-6 to TRBJ2-4; TRBD2 agrees at 12 bases. The ends lost 0 bases at V and 4 bases at J; junction bases unmatched: 5. From germline, CDR1 is SGHDT and CDR2 YYEEEE. The CDR3 length is 17 residues. CDR3 coding DNA: TGTGCCAGCAGCTTGGTACTAGCGGGGGGCGCGAAAAACATTCAGTACTTC. It specifies CASSLVLAGGAKNIQYF.

In its sample, this clone was seen once. The J gene is TRBJ2-7, the V gene TRBV27; 7 nucleotides match TRBD1. CDR1 MNHEY and CDR2 SMNVEV come from the germline V gene (reference sequence). Germline trimming cut 5 bases from V and 5 bases from J; bases unmatched to any gene: 15. This CDR3 region has 16 residues. Here the CDR3 reads CASSPYLRQGLHEQYF. CDR3 sequence (DNA): TGTGCCAGCAGTCCCTACCTACGACAGGGTCTCCACGAGCAGTACTTC.

This clone was recorded once. The rearrangement links TRBV5-3 to TRBJ1-1; TRBD1 is a possible D gene (6 bases). Being an ORF, TRBV5-3 has a function that is uncertain. V gave up 4 bases and J gave up 1 base, with 14 bases separating them. The CDR3 has 15 amino acids. The CDR3 bases are TGTGCCAGAAGCCAAGGGGGACACCAGAACACTGAAGCTTTCTTT. Protein product: CARSQGGHQNTEAFF.

The chain links TRBV6-5 to TRBJ1-1; unclear D gene. The CDR3 extends over 13 amino acids. Germline CDR1 is MNHEY and CDR2 is SVGAGI. Trimming shortened V by 4 bases and J by 7 bases, and 13 bases separated the two germline ends. The CDR3 DNA follows: TGTGCCAGCAGTTGGCCGGGAGGGTATGAAGCTTTCTTT. The encoded protein is CASSWPGGYEAFF.

This chain uses TRBV9 with TRBJ1-6; weak D call: TRBD1 (5 bases). The CDR3 covers 16 residues. The V gene's germline CDR1 is SGDLS and CDR2 YYNGEE. V lost 4 bases and J 0 bases, leaving 11 bases between the germline ends. This chain's CDR3 is CASSWGGSSYNSPLHF. In nucleotides, the CDR3 is TGTGCCAGCAGCTGGGGGGGGAGCTCCTATAATTCACCCCTCCACTTT.

This chain joins TRBV7-2 and TRBJ2-7, with TRBD2 identical over 11 bases. Germline CDR1 reads SGHTA; CDR2 reads FQGNSA. The V and J ends lost 3 bases and 3 bases, in that order; junction bases with no gene match: 4. The CDR3 extends over 15 amino acids. CDR3 residues: CASSLATSGSYEQYF. CDR3 nucleotide sequence: TGTGCCAGCAGCTTGGCAACTAGCGGGAGCTACGAGCAGTACTTC.

The chain employs TRBV2 and TRBJ2-2, with a weak D call TRBD2 (5 bases). The CDR3 has 15 residues. The germline V and J ends were trimmed by 5 bases and 2 bases, with 12 bases remaining between them. Germline CDR1 and CDR2: SNHLY and FYNNEI. Here the CDR3 DNA reads TGTGCCAGCAGTATTGCGAGCGGAAACACCGGGGAGCTGTTTTTT. Protein: CASSIASGNTGELFF. The full variable domain, with the rest looked up from reference TRBV2 and TRBJ2-2, is EPEVTQTPSHQVTQMGQEVILRCVPISNHLYFYWYRQILGQKVEFLVSFYNNEISEKSEIFDDQFSVERPDGSNFTLKIRSTKLEDSAMYFCASSIASGNTGELFFGEGSRLTVL.

The J gene is TRBJ1-2, the V gene TRBV7-2, with D hard to call. Between the trimmed V and J ends, which lost 3 bases and 8 bases, there was a span of 13 bases. This CDR3 comprises 13 residues. Germline CDR1 and CDR2: SGHTA and FQGNSA. Here the CDR3 DNA reads TGTGCCAGCAGCTTTGCTTCGGTTCTGGGCTACACCTTC. This translates into CASSFASVLGYTF.